The clone carrying this T cell receptor beta chain showed up many times. TCRdb analysed the RACE reads with MiXCR anew, one entry per CDR3 protein. Of around 330,000 distinct CDR3 sequences detected, roughly 6% appear once; the ten largest clones hold about 7.7%. The data originate from a study of human T cells and chemical hapten exposure. At the level of the study: Enrolled patients were predominantly female and had alopecia areata, totalis or universalis.

Trimming shortened V by 5 bases and J by 1 base, and 18 bases separated the two germline ends. This CDR3 is 16 amino acids long. Noted time point: pre-sensitization, week 0. Treatment indicated: therapeutic diphenylcyclopropenone sensitization with weekly scalp DPC. The authors' total RNA extraction used unfractionated whole blood. Sequencing was performed on whole blood, taken in connection with sensitization to the hapten diphenylcyclopropenone (DPC). This chain joins TRBV12-3 or TRBV12-4 and TRBJ2-7; D is ambiguous. This sequence was found in a young woman with alopecia areata. Some clones in this sample may be carry-over from other donors' samples. Here the CDR3 DNA reads TGTGCCAGCAGTCCAGGTTTAGGTTTGGGGTCCTACGAGCAGTACTTC. Its protein product is CASSPGLGLGSYEQYF.